These 7 T cell receptor beta chains were all obtained from the same sample, sequenced in a study of regulatory dendritic cells for organ transplantation. Clones were read by immunoSEQ multiplex PCR, and TCRdb kept only the in-frame ones, dropping some. The sample includes 25,000 to 30,000 clones, 82% of them seen just once. Sample: naive CD8+ T cells from blood. Noted subset: CD45RA+ naive T cells. The origin of the receptors is a human donor in good health.

This chain uses TRBV6-5 with TRBJ2-1, with D perhaps TRBD2 (6 bases). The germline V gene encodes CDR1 MNHEY and CDR2 SVGAGI. CDR3 length: 15 residues. Trimming pared 0 bases from V and 11 bases from J, leaving 17 bases between. The CDR3: CASSYSGQGGLQQFF. The CDR3 DNA follows: TGTGCCAGCAGTTACTCGGGGCAGGGAGGTCTTCAGCAGTTCTTC.

This chain links TRBV2 with TRBJ1-2; D is ambiguous. The V end was cut by 6 bases, the J end by 4 bases, with 15 bases between. This CDR3 region has 14 residues. Germline V gene lookup returns CDR1 SNHLY and CDR2 FYNNEI. CDR3 DNA: TGTGCCAGCAGCCTCCCGGAGAGGATCTATGGCTACACCTTC. It codes for CASSLPERIYGYTF.

The CDR3 DNA is TGCGCCAGCAGCCAAAGGACAGGGGCGGCTTTCTTT. This sequence encodes CASSQRTGAAFF. The chain links TRBV4-3 to TRBJ1-1; TRBD1 matches at 9 bases. The CDR3 extends over 12 amino acids. Germline V gene data show CDR1 as LGHNA and CDR2 as YSLEER. V was clipped by 2 bases and J by 11 bases; unmatched bases: 3.

The sample holds a few counts of this clone. This chain joins TRBV5-4 and TRBJ1-2, with D perhaps matching TRBD1 (6 bases). The CDR3 is made up of 12 amino acids. The V end was cut by 2 bases, the J end by 8 bases, with 10 bases between. Germline V gene sequence: CDR1 SGHNT, CDR2 YYREEE (reference sequence). In nucleotides, the CDR3 is TGTGCCAGCAGCTTACAGGGTGACGGCTACACCTTC. Encoded protein: CASSLQGDGYTF.

J is TRBJ2-1 and V is TRBV19; 12 positions match TRBD2. J gave up 7 bases and V 7 bases, and 8 bases lay outside the gene matches. This CDR3 contains 15 residues. Germline values: CDR1 LNHDA, CDR2 SQIVND (reference sequence). Here the CDR3 DNA reads TGTGCCAGTACCCTACTAGCGGGGGGCCTAAATGAGCAGTTCTTC. This encodes CASTLLAGGLNEQFF. Drawing the rest from reference TRBV19 and TRBJ2-1, the complete variable domain is DGGITQSPKYLFRKEGQNVTLSCEQNLNHDAMYWYRQDPGQGLRLIYYSQIVNDFQKGDIAEGYSVSREKKESFPLTVTSAQKNPTAFYLCASTLLAGGLNEQFFGPGTRLTVL.

The CDR3 reads CASSATGALEQYF. The CDR3 DNA follows: TGTGCCAGCAGTGCGACAGGGGCACTCGAGCAGTACTTC. V is TRBV6-6 and J is TRBJ2-7; 8 bases align to TRBD1. The CDR3 sequence is 13 residues long. The trim removed 5 bases at V and 6 bases at J, leaving 6 bases unmatched. Germline CDR1 is MNHNY and CDR2 is SVGAGI (reference sequence).

This clone is a singleton in its sample. This rearrangement joins TRBV11-3 to TRBJ2-7; TRBD1 agrees at 8 bases. This CDR3 is built from 16 residues. The ends lost 0 bases at V and 3 bases at J; junction bases unmatched: 7. Germline CDR1 and CDR2: SGHNT and YENEEA. The CDR3 bases are TGTGCCAGCAGCTTAGATTTGGGGACAGGACGCTACGAGCAGTACTTC. Translation gives CASSLDLGTGRYEQYF.